Listed here are 9 T cell receptor beta chains from one sample, sequenced in a study of blood T cells in healthy people across ages. For the second PCR, which ran for roughly 7 to 11 cycles, a sample-barcoded 5' primer and a J-beta primer mix were used. In TCRdb, the 5' RACE reads were re-called with MiXCR into one record per CDR3 protein. Among about 640,000 distinct CDR3 sequences, about 30% were seen once, and the ten largest hold 15% to 17%. Sequencing input: blood. All receptors derive from a woman older than 75 in good health.

This clonotype occurred many times. V gene TRBV29-1 combines with J gene TRBJ2-5, with no clear D. The V end was cut by 3 bases, the J end by 5 bases, with 7 bases between. This CDR3 contains 11 residues. From germline, CDR1 is SQVTM and CDR2 ANQGSEA. CDR3 DNA: TGCAGCGTTGATAAGGCGGAGACCCAGTACTTC. The encoded protein is CSVDKAETQYF.

There are many counts of this clonotype. The chain is built from TRBV5-6 and TRBJ2-5; unclear D gene. CDR1 is SGHDT and CDR2 is YYEEEE in the germline V gene. This CDR3 contains 15 residues. V was shortened by 2 bases and J by 5 bases, with 16 bases between the two germline ends. DNA of the CDR3: TGTGCCAGCAGCTTTTGGTGGCAGGCCAGGGAGACCCAGTACTTC. Amino acids: CASSFWWQARETQYF.

This clonotype has ten or more counts. The chain combines TRBV7-9 with TRBJ1-4; D gene unclear. The CDR3 is 15 residues long. The germline V gene has CDR1 SEHNR and CDR2 FQNEAQ (reference sequence). V dropped 6 bases and J dropped 1 base, with 12 bases sitting between them. CDR3 sequence: CASSTPSLTNEKLFF. The CDR3, as DNA: TGTGCCAGCAGTACGCCGTCCTTAACTAATGAAAAACTGTTTTTT.

In its sample, this clonotype was seen a few times. The V gene is TRBV5-1, the J gene TRBJ2-5; 11 bases agree with TRBD2. The CDR3 covers 13 residues. From germline, CDR1 is SGHRS and CDR2 YFSETQ. V shed 4 bases and J 5 bases; nucleotides not matched to a gene: 1. This CDR3 reads CASSRTSGETQYF. The CDR3 coding sequence is TGCGCCAGCAGCCGGACTAGCGGGGAGACCCAGTACTTC.

The chain recombines TRBV5-1 with TRBJ2-6; 7 positions match TRBD1. Per germline, CDR1 SGHRS and CDR2 YFSETQ. Germline trimming cut 3 bases from V and 0 bases from J; bases unmatched to any gene: 6. This CDR3 is built from 17 residues. The CDR3 bases are TGCGCCAGCAGCTCCCGGGACAGTCTCTCTGGGGCCAACGTCCTGACTTTC. Amino acids: CASSSRDSLSGANVLTF.

This clonotype turned up a few times. V gene TRBV20-1 combines with J gene TRBJ2-1, with D tentatively TRBD1 or TRBD2 (5 bases each). With the DNA end fitting TRBJ2-7 better, the J assignment may be wrong. The CDR3 is made up of 15 amino acids. Germline V lookup: CDR1 DFQATT, CDR2 SNEGSKA (reference sequence). The CDR3 sequence: CSSLPRDGHYNEQYF. Here the CDR3 DNA reads TGCAGTTCCCTCCCCAGGGACGGACACTACAATGAGCAGTACTTC.

This clonotype was detected many times. This chain connects TRBV7-2 to TRBJ1-2; 7 nucleotides align to TRBD1. J lost 8 bases, V lost 2 bases, and 5 bases had no gene match. The CDR3 runs to 13 residues. CDR1 is SGHTA, CDR2 FQGNSA, per germline. Here the CDR3 DNA reads TGTGCCAGCAGCTTATACAGGGGTGGAGGCTACACCTTC. This encodes CASSLYRGGGYTF.

The chain combines TRBV5-1 with TRBJ2-1; D not resolved. The CDR3 loop spans 15 amino acids. In germline, CDR1 is SGHRS, CDR2 YFSETQ. Trimming took off 0 bases at V and 6 bases at J, with 13 bases between the two ends. CDR3 amino acids: CASSLGAGPGNEQFF. The CDR3 region has the DNA TGCGCCAGCAGCTTGGGTGCCGGACCGGGCAATGAGCAGTTCTTC.

The chain couples TRBV29-1 to TRBJ2-3; D is possibly TRBD1 (6 bases). The CDR3 contains 14 residues. With 7 bases removed from V and 2 bases from J, the gap between germline ends came to 16 bases. Germline V gives CDR1 SQVTM, CDR2 ANQGSEA. The CDR3 DNA reads TGCAGCGCCCGACAGGCAGGGTCCACAGATACGCAGTATTTT. Its translation: CSARQAGSTDTQYF.